The clone carrying this T cell receptor beta chain was recorded once. Its specificity is not known. In the study's own analysis: ImmunoSEQ gave junction-only sequences without quality scores, so filtering differed. Sequenced by immunoSEQ multiplex PCR; TCRdb stores in-frame clones only, minus some. V and J calls and clone size are as listed in that table; D and trimming were resolved from the DNA. Of around 2,000,000 clones in the sample, approximately 95% were seen once. Terminally differentiated effector memory CD45RA+ cells were excluded from the naive CD8 cells, which were CD45RO-negative and positively selected for CCR7. Per germline, CDR1 SEHNR and CDR2 FQNEAQ (reference sequence). V shed 5 bases, J shed 5 bases, and the junction held 8 bases outside the gene matches. The CDR3 length is 14 residues. These data come from a study of shared clonotypes between healthy human individuals. The study, taken as a whole, reports: Owing to a small donor count, the genetic and exposure-history diversity represented was limited. Sequencing depth was predicted to influence how clonotypes are shared among donors.

The V and J genes are TRBV7-9 and TRBJ1-1; 7 bases line up with TRBD1. The sequence came from a man younger than 35 in good health. The sample taken for sequencing was naive CD8+ T cells sorted from blood. The CDR3 reads CASSRQGGKTEAFF. CDR3 in DNA: TGTGCCAGCAGCCGACAGGGAGGGAAAACTGAAGCTTTCTTT. The full variable domain, completed using reference TRBV7-9 and TRBJ1-1, is DTGVSQNPRHKITKRGQNVTFRCDPISEHNRLYWYRQTLGQGPEFLTYFQNEAQLEKSRLLSDRFSAERPKGSFSTLEIQRTEQGDSAMYLCASSRQGGKTEAFFGQGTRLTVV.